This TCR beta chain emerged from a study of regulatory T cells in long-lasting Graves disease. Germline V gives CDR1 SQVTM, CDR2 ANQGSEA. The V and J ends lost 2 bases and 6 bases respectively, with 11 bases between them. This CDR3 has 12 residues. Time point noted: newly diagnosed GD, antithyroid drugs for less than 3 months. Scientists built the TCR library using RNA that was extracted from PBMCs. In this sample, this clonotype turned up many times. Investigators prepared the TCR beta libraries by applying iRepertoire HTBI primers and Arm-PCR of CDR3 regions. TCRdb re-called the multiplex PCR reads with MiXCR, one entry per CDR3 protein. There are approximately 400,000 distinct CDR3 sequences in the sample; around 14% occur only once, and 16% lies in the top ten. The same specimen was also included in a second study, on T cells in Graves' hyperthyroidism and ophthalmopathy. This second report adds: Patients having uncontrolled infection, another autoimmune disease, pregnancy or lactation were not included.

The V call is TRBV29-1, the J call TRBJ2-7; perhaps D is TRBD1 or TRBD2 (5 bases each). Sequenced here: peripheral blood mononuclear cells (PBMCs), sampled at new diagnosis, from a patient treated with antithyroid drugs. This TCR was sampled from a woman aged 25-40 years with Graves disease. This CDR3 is CSVEPRGGEQYF. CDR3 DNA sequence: TGCAGCGTTGAACCGAGGGGCGGCGAGCAGTACTTC.